This entry lists 29 T cell receptor beta chains sequenced from one sample in a study of T cells in Graves' hyperthyroidism and ophthalmopathy (dated by TCRdb to between 2018 and 2021). The library was prepared using multiplex PCR. The instrument given in TCRdb is Illumina HiSeq 2000. The TCR beta CDR3 regions were amplified from RNA transcripts. For the first round of RT-PCR on the TCR CDR3, the HTBI primer set was used together with the Qiagen OneStep RT-PCR kit. TCRdb reanalyzed the raw reads on its own, using fastp at Q25 for trimming and MiXCR for clone calling, and kept in-frame beta chains. When rows share a CDR3 protein, they turn into one entry using the most common DNA and genes. The sample has fewer than 500,000 distinct CDR3 sequences on record, approximately 15% of them singletons. Of the sample, under 25% falls within the top ten clones. Sequencing was done on a sample of blood. These receptors originate from a young man with Graves' hyperthyroidism that later progressed to Graves' ophthalmopathy.

The sample holds a few counts of this clonotype. The chain couples TRBV7-8 to TRBJ2-4; D is possibly TRBD1 or TRBD2 (5 bases each). The V end lost 2 bases, the J end lost 5 bases, and 16 bases lay between the germline ends. Germline CDR1 SGHVS, CDR2 FQNEAQ. This CDR3 comprises 16 residues. The CDR3 protein is CASSLFRGMGENIQYF. The DNA of the CDR3 is TGTGCCAGCAGCTTATTTCGGGGAATGGGGGAAAACATTCAGTACTTC.

The J gene is TRBJ1-5, the V gene TRBV19, with D possibly being TRBD1 (6 bases). The CDR3 totals 14 residues. CDR1 is LNHDA and CDR2 is SQIVND in the germline V gene (reference sequence). V lost 7 bases to trimming and J lost 3 bases, with 13 bases between them. CDR3 coding DNA: TGTGCCAGTACGGGAGGGGGTCCCAATCAGCCCCAGCATTTT. Translating it yields CASTGGGPNQPQHF. Supplemented by reference TRBV19 and TRBJ1-5, the full variable domain reads DGGITQSPKYLFRKEGQNVTLSCEQNLNHDAMYWYRQDPGQGLRLIYYSQIVNDFQKGDIAEGYSVSREKKESFPLTVTSAQKNPTAFYLCASTGGGPNQPQHFGDGTRLSIL.

This clonotype was detected many times. The chain joins TRBV12-3 or TRBV12-4 to TRBJ1-2; D not resolved. V lost 6 bases, J lost 4 bases, and 12 bases lay in between. CDR3 length equals 13 residues. The CDR3 reads CASSTTESYGYTF. CDR3 sequence (DNA): TGTGCCAGCAGCACCACAGAGAGCTATGGCTACACCTTC.

The sample holds many counts of this clonotype. This chain connects TRBV28 to TRBJ1-2, with D unclear. Trimming removed 4 bases at V and 4 bases at J, with 10 bases between. CDR3 length equals 13 residues. CDR1 and CDR2 (germline): MDHEN, SYDVKM. The CDR3 loop is CASSSGELYGYTF. Here the CDR3 DNA reads TGTGCCAGCAGTTCCGGGGAGCTCTATGGCTACACCTTC.

The chain uses TRBV12-3 or TRBV12-4 and TRBJ1-2; D call uncertain. Trimming took off 4 bases at V and 4 bases at J, with 7 bases between the two ends. This CDR3 is 12 amino acids long. CDR3 region: CASSSLSYGYTF. CDR3 coding DNA: TGTGCCAGCAGTTCCCTCAGCTATGGCTACACCTTC.

This clonotype has just a few counts. The rearrangement links TRBV5-6 to TRBJ1-6, with a weak D call TRBD1 (5 bases). The germline gives CDR1 SGHDT, CDR2 YYEEEE. Deletions cut 1 base from V and 6 bases from J, with 8 bases between. The CDR3 loop spans 14 amino acids. CDR3 region: CASSLWDLNSPLHF. In DNA, the CDR3 is TGTGCCAGCAGCTTGTGGGACCTTAATTCACCCCTCCACTTT.

The table lists this clonotype with a few counts. The conserved closing phenylalanine or tryptophan is absent in this CDR3, likely reflecting a read error. The genes are TRBV12-5 and TRBJ2-2, with D possibly being TRBD1 (6 bases). Germline values: CDR1 LGHNT, CDR2 FRNRAP. V dropped 4 bases and J dropped 3 bases, with 12 bases sitting between them. The CDR3 sequence is 15 residues long. The CDR3 sequence: CASGYRDKDTGELFL. CDR3 nucleotides: TGTGCTAGTGGTTACCGGGACAAGGACACCGGGGAGCTGTTTCTT.

This clonotype was recorded a few times. The rearrangement joins TRBV20-1 to TRBJ1-1; D is perhaps TRBD1 (6 bases). The V gene lost 4 bases and the J gene lost 6 bases, with 12 bases spanning the gap. The CDR3 totals 12 residues. Germline V gene lookup returns CDR1 DFQATT and CDR2 SNEGSKA (reference sequence). This chain's CDR3 is CSATQGRPEAFF. DNA of the CDR3: TGCAGTGCTACCCAGGGGAGACCTGAAGCTTTCTTT.

This clonotype was picked up many times. The chain joins TRBV2 to TRBJ2-3, with 8 bases matching TRBD2. CDR1 SNHLY and CDR2 FYNNEI come from the germline V gene. Trimming took 3 bases from V and 1 from J; bases not matched to a gene: 6. This CDR3 region has 16 residues. The CDR3 is CASSDGRAGGTDTQYF. CDR3 in DNA: TGTGCCAGCAGTGATGGTCGAGCGGGGGGCACAGATACGCAGTATTTT.

This clonotype showed up just a few times. The DNA for the CDR3 is TGCAGTGCTAGAGAACAACTTAATAACTATGGCTACACCTTC. Encoded protein: CSAREQLNNYGYTF. J is TRBJ1-2 and V is TRBV20-1; the D is unclear. V was cut by 0 bases and J by 1 base, with 9 bases left in between. The CDR3 has 14 amino acids. The germline V gene has CDR1 DFQATT and CDR2 SNEGSKA (reference sequence).

This clonotype was picked up many times. The chain uses TRBV20-1 and TRBJ1-2; no clear D. The length of the CDR3 is 12 residues. Per the germline V gene, CDR1 is DFQATT and CDR2 is SNEGSKA (reference sequence). V was cut by 2 bases and J by 2 bases, with 6 bases left in between. CDR3 protein: CSARTENYGYTF. The CDR3 DNA reads as TGCAGTGCTAGAACTGAGAACTATGGCTACACCTTC.

The chain joins TRBV12-3 or TRBV12-4 to TRBJ1-1; 9 nucleotides align to TRBD1. The CDR3 runs 15 residues. The trim removed 4 bases at V and 8 bases at J, leaving 11 bases unmatched. This chain's CDR3 is CASSSAGTGSTEAFF. The CDR3 DNA sequence: TGTGCCAGCAGTTCTGCCGGGACAGGGTCCACCGAAGCTTTCTTT.

The sample holds a few counts of this clonotype. The V and J genes are TRBV20-1 and TRBJ2-5; 12 bases are a match to TRBD2. Germline CDR1 is DFQATT and CDR2 is SNEGSKA (reference sequence). The V segment lost 3 bases and the J segment 2 bases; nucleotides outside the gene matches: 10. This CDR3 has 17 residues. CDR3 sequence (DNA): TGCAGTGCTAGTCCCTCCGGGCTAGCGGGGGGGCAAGAGACCCAGTACTTC. This encodes CSASPSGLAGGQETQYF.

This clonotype was seen ten or more times. This chain joins TRBV28 and TRBJ2-7, with 7 bases aligning to TRBD1. This CDR3 region has 14 residues. Germline V gives CDR1 MDHEN, CDR2 SYDVKM. Unmatched junction bases numbered 5, after V lost 5 bases and J lost 1 base. CDR3 protein: CASSRNRGSYEQYF. The CDR3 DNA sequence: TGTGCCAGCAGTAGGAACAGGGGTTCCTACGAGCAGTACTTC.

This clonotype was seen repeatedly, ten times or more. V usage is TRBV7-9 and J usage is TRBJ2-2, with D perhaps TRBD2 (6 bases). V gave up 5 bases and J gave up 0 bases, with 22 bases separating them. The CDR3 totals 19 residues. Germline V gives CDR1 SEHNR, CDR2 FQNEAQ (reference sequence). The CDR3 bases are TGTGCCAGCAGCCCTCCGCCAGGGAGGCCCCGCGCGAACACCGGGGAGCTGTTTTTT. Amino acids: CASSPPPGRPRANTGELFF.

This clonotype was seen many times. The chain uses TRBV28 and TRBJ1-3, with unresolved D. Germline V CDR1 and CDR2: MDHEN, SYDVKM. V lost 5 bases and J lost 4, with 21 bases in between. The CDR3 totals 17 residues. Here the CDR3 DNA reads TGTGCCAGCAGTAAACCGGGCAGCGGGAGAAAGGGAAACACCATATATTTT. Translation: CASSKPGSGRKGNTIYF. Filled out from reference TRBV28 and TRBJ1-3, the complete variable domain reads DVKVTQSSRYLVKRTGEKVFLECVQDMDHENMFWYRQDPGLGLRLIYFSYDVKMKEKGDIPEGYSVSREKKERFSLILESASTNQTSMYLCASSKPGSGRKGNTIYFGEGSWLTVV.

This clonotype was detected ten times or more. The rearrangement uses TRBV3-1 and TRBJ2-3, with 12 bases aligning to TRBD2. The CDR3 extends over 14 amino acids. Looked up from germline, CDR1 is LGHDT and CDR2 is YNNKEL (reference sequence). The V and J ends lost 7 bases and 6 bases, in that order; junction bases with no gene match: 5. CDR3 bases: TGTGCCAGCACCTCTAGCGGGGGGGGTGATACGCAGTATTTT. It specifies CASTSSGGGDTQYF.

The CDR3 nucleotides are TGTGCCAGCTCACCACCCCAGCGGGGGTTCCAAGAGACCCAGTACTTC. It encodes CASSPPQRGFQETQYF. V is TRBV18 and J is TRBJ2-5, with 8 bases fitting TRBD2. The CDR3 runs 16 residues. Trimming at V came to 0 bases and at J to 1 base, leaving 4 bases not matched to a gene. Germline CDR1 is KGHSH and CDR2 is LQKENI.

V and J are TRBV7-9 and TRBJ1-2, with D unclear. Germline CDR1 reads SEHNR; CDR2 reads FQNEAQ (reference sequence). The V and J ends lost 0 bases and 4 bases respectively, with 15 bases between them. The CDR3 spans 16 residues. The CDR3 coding sequence is TGTGCCAGCAGCTTAGCGAACACGGGTCCCGCCTATGGCTACACCTTC. Its protein product is CASSLANTGPAYGYTF.

V is TRBV20-1 and J is TRBJ2-1; TRBD1 matches at 11 bases. Germline CDR1 and CDR2: DFQATT and SNEGSKA (reference sequence). This CDR3 contains 15 residues. With V trimmed by 3 bases and J by 8 bases, 9 bases remained unmatched. In nucleotides, the CDR3 is TGCAGTGCTAGGGGCCGGGACAGGGGGACGGATGAGCAGTTCTTC. Protein product: CSARGRDRGTDEQFF.

Notes on this clonotype: A read error may explain this, as a much larger clone is one base away. The chain recombines TRBV20-1 with TRBJ1-1; possibly TRBD1 for D (6 bases). Trimming removed 5 bases at V and 9 bases at J, with 13 bases between. The CDR3 runs 11 residues. Germline values: CDR1 DFQATT, CDR2 SNEGSKA (reference sequence). This CDR3 reads CSAEGTNKAFF. The DNA for the CDR3 is TGCAGTGCTGAAGGGACAAACAAAGCTTTCTTT.

This clonotype was detected ten times or more. The CDR3 spells CASSAQETQYF. The CDR3 nucleotides read TGTGCCAGCAGCGCTCAAGAGACCCAGTACTTC. This chain connects TRBV7-2 to TRBJ2-5; no definite D call. V shed 5 bases and J shed 2 bases, with 3 bases lying between them. The germline CDR1 and CDR2 sequences are SGHTA and FQGNSA. The CDR3 is 11 residues long.

Many counts were recorded for this clonotype. The J gene is TRBJ2-1, the V gene TRBV29-1; TRBD2 matches 13 bases. Germline lookup yields CDR1 SQVTM and CDR2 ANQGSEA. V shed 2 bases and J 9 bases; nucleotides not matched to a gene: 10. The CDR3 covers 16 residues. The chain's CDR3 is CSVETTTSGGLGEQFF. Written as DNA, the CDR3 is TGCAGCGTTGAAACTACGACTAGCGGGGGGTTGGGTGAGCAGTTCTTC.

In regard to this clonotype: A much larger clone sits a single nucleotide away, making a read error possible. The J gene is TRBJ2-5, the V gene TRBV20-1, with TRBD2 matching 9 bases. CDR1 and CDR2 from the germline V gene are DFQATT and SNEGSKA (reference sequence). With V trimmed by 1 base and J by 5 bases, 14 bases remained unmatched. The CDR3 has 17 amino acids. The DNA of the CDR3 is TGCAGTGCTAGAGGGGGGGCTAGCGGGGCCGCCGGGGAGACCCAGTACTTC. It yields the protein CSARGGASGAAGETQYF.

This chain joins TRBV9 and TRBJ1-6; D not certain. Germline lookup yields CDR1 SGDLS and CDR2 YYNGEE. The CDR3 is 13 residues long. V dropped 0 bases and J dropped 7 bases, with 5 bases sitting between them. The CDR3 DNA sequence: TGTGCCAGCAGCGTAGGGGCCAATTCACCCCTCCACTTT. Protein sequence: CASSVGANSPLHF.

This clonotype was seen repeatedly, ten times or more. The CDR3 loop is CSASLGAGRTYEQYF. The CDR3 DNA follows: TGCAGTGCTAGTCTCGGGGCGGGGCGAACCTACGAGCAGTACTTC. The V gene is TRBV20-1, the J gene TRBJ2-7, with D possibly matching TRBD2 (6 bases). The CDR3 totals 15 residues. V dropped 3 bases and J dropped 2 bases, with 17 bases sitting between them. From germline, CDR1 is DFQATT and CDR2 SNEGSKA (reference sequence).

This clonotype occurred a few times. This chain links TRBV5-1 with TRBJ2-5; D may be TRBD1 or TRBD2 (5 bases each). The germline V and J ends were trimmed by 5 bases and 5 bases, with 10 bases remaining between them. This CDR3 comprises 12 residues. Germline CDR1 and CDR2: SGHRS and YFSETQ. The DNA for the CDR3 is TGCGCCAGCAGTGGTGGGACGGAGACCCAGTACTTC. Translation: CASSGGTETQYF.

This clonotype has at least ten counts. The genes are TRBV5-1 and TRBJ2-2; D is possibly TRBD2 (6 bases). CDR3 length: 16 residues. Trimming cost V 4 bases and J 3 bases, with 16 bases left between them. Germline V CDR1 and CDR2: SGHRS, YFSETQ. CDR3 bases: TGCGCCAGCAGCAGTTCGGGGCGGGGTCACACCGGGGAGCTGTTTTTT. Protein: CASSSSGRGHTGELFF.

This clonotype occurred a few times. A read error is possible here, since a much larger clone lies one base away. Without the conserved terminal phenylalanine or tryptophan, this CDR3 likely stems from a read error. The chain has TRBV10-3 and TRBJ1-1; 7 nucleotides align to TRBD1. Trimming cost V 3 bases and J 0 bases; bases outside gene matches: 7. The CDR3 consists of 16 residues. Germline CDR1 is ENHRY and CDR2 is SYGVKD. CDR3 residues: CAISDSDRTVNTEAFS. Written as DNA, the CDR3 is TGTGCCATCAGTGACTCGGACAGGACGGTGAACACTGAAGCTTTCTCT.